These 2 T cell receptor beta chains were all obtained from the same sample, sequenced in a study of tumor-infiltrating lymphocytes in primary liver carcinoma. TCR beta cDNA came from roughly 450 ng total RNA, primed with a constant-region primer. Generation of the TCR beta libraries relied on three nested multiplex PCR rounds using slightly modified ARM-PCR. Each of the first two PCR rounds ran approximately 11 cycles with TRBV1-TRBV30 forward and C-beta reverse primers. Using its own MiXCR run on the multiplex PCR reads, TCRdb lists one record per CDR3 protein. Of 100,000 to 150,000 distinct CDR3 sequences listed, approximately 64% were seen once; the top ten hold 7.5% to 8.5%. Scientists recovered RNA and DNA together from roughly 20-30 mg of unsorted bulk tissue. Input material: liver tumor tissue from sampling region 3. Subset: tumor region T3, left-lateral pole. These receptors were collected from a woman aged 55-70 years with primary liver carcinoma and hepatitis B virus infection.

This clonotype was seen many times. CDR3 nucleotide sequence: TGTGCCAGCAGCCCCGGGGGGGAGCAGTTCTTC. Protein: CASSPGGEQFF. The chain uses TRBV14 and TRBJ2-1; TRBD2 agrees at 7 bases. This CDR3 spans 11 amino acids. CDR1 SGHDN and CDR2 FVKESK come from the germline V gene. V trimming: 4 bases; J trimming: 10 bases; junction bases outside the gene matches: 1.

J is TRBJ2-1 and V is TRBV30, with D possibly TRBD2 on 6 matching bases. Per the germline V gene, CDR1 is GTSNPN and CDR2 is SVGIG (reference sequence). V lost 1 base and J 10 bases, leaving 14 bases between the germline ends. CDR3 length equals 13 residues. This CDR3 reads CAWSGGTGGEQFF. CDR3 bases: TGTGCCTGGAGTGGAGGGACTGGCGGGGAGCAGTTCTTC.